This TCR beta chain was sequenced in a study of PD-1 blockade in classical Hodgkin lymphoma. Germline-derived CDR1 and CDR2 are MNHEY and SVGAGI. The length of the CDR3 is 15 residues. V shed 6 bases and J shed 5 bases, with 19 bases lying between them. Regarding time point: newly diagnosed, previously untreated cHL patient sample. Through magnetic negative selection, CD8+ T cells were separated from PBMCs that had been thawed. About this clone: Its antigen is currently unknown.

Measured with immunoSEQ multiplex PCR; TCRdb has only the in-frame clones, and not every one. The table has roughly 20,000 clones, more than 75% seen once. Overall study findings and caveats: It was reported that newly diagnosed patients had less baseline TCR diversity than healthy donors.

Sequenced sample: CD8+ T cells from blood. The sequence derives from a human donor with classical Hodgkin lymphoma. The chain joins TRBV6-5 to TRBJ1-1; a possible D gene is TRBD1 (6 bases). The CDR3 DNA follows: TGTGCCAGCAGAGCATTATCCAGGGGAAGGACTGAAGCTTTCTTT. As protein: CASRALSRGRTEAFF.